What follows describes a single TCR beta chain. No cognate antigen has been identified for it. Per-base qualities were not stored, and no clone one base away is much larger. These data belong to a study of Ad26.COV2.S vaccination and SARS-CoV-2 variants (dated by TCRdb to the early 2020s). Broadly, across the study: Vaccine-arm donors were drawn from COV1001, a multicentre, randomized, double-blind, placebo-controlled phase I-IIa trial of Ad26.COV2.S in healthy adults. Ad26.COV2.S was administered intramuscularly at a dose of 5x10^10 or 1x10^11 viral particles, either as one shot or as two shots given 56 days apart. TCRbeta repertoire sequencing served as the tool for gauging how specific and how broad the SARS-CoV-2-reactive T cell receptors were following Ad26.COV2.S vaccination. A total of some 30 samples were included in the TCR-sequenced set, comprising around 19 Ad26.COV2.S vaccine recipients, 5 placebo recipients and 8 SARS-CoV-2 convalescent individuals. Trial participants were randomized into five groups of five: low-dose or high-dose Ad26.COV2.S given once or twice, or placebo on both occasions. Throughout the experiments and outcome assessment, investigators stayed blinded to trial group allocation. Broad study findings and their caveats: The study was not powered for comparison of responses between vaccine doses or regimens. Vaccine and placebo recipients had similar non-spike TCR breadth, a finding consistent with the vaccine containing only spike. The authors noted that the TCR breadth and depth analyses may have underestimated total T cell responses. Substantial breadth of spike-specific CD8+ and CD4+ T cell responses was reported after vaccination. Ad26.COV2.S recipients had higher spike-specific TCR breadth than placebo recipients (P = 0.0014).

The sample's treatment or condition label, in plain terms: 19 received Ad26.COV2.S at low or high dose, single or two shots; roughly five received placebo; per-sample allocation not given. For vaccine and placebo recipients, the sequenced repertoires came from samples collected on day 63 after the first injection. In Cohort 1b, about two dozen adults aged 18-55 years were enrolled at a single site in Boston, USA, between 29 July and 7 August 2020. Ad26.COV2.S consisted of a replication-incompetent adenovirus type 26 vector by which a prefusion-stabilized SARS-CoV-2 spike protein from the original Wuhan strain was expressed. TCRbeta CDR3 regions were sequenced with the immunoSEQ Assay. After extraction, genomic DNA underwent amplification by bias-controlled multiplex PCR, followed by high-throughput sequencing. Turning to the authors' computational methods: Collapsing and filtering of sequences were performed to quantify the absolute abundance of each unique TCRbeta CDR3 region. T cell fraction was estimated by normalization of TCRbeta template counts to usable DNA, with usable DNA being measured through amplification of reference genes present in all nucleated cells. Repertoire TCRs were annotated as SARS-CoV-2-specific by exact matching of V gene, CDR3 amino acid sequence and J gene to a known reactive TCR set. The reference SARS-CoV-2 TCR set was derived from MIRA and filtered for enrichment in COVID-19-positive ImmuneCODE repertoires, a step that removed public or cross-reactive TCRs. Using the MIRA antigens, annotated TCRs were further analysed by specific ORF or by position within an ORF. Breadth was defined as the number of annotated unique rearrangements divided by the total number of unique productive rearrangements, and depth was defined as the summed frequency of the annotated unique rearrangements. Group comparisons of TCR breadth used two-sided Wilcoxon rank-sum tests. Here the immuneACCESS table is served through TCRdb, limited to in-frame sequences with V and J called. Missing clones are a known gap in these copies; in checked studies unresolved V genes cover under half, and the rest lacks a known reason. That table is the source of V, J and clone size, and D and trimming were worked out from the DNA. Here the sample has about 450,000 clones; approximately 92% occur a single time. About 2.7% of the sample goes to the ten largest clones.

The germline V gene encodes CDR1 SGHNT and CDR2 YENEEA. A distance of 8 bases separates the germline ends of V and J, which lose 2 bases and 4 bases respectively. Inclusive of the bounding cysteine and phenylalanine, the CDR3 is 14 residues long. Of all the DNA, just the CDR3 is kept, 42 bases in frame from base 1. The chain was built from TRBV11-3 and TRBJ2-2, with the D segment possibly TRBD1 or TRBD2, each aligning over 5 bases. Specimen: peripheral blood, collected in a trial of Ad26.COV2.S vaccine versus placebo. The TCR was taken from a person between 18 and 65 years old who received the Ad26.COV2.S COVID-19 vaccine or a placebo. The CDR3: CASSLFGTTGELFF. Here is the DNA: TGTGCCAGCAGCTTATTCGGGACCACCGGGGAGCTGTTTTTT.